The clone carrying this T cell receptor beta chain was picked up one time. Its antigen is unidentified. These data belong to a study of cytomegalovirus exposure and HLA in healthy donors. Study-wide findings and caveats: Some V segments, including TRBV6-2 and TRBV6-3, were excluded as indistinguishable.

Primers: 60 Vbeta forward and 13 Jbeta reverse. Libraries were prepared by immunoSEQ multiplex PCR; TCRdb keeps only in-frame clonotypes and omits some of them. The repertoire consists of about 120,000 clones, with approximately 80% occurring once and the leading ten covering approximately 0.97%. Trimming removed 6 bases at V and 6 bases at J, with 18 bases between. This CDR3 is built from 15 residues. Germline values: CDR1 SNHLY, CDR2 FYNNEI. Sequenced sample: PBMCs. The receptor comes from a human donor in good health. The chain uses TRBV2 and TRBJ2-1; weak D call: TRBD1 (7 bases). The CDR3 DNA follows: TGTGCCAGCAGCGGGGGTGGTCAGGGGGTCAATGAGCAGTTCTTC. Protein sequence: CASSGGGQGVNEQFF.